This passage covers 14 T cell receptor beta chains from one sample sequenced in a study of T cell responses to AZD1222 COVID-19 vaccine. The repertoire was sequenced with immunoSEQ multiplex PCR; TCRdb's copy has only in-frame clones and lacks some. This sample has 85,000 to 100,000 clones; around 85% occur once, and the top ten carry roughly 6.5%. The specimen comprised peripheral blood, sampled on day 0 of AZD1222 vaccination. The receptors shown here come from an adult in good health.

J is TRBJ2-5 and V is TRBV6-5; D might be TRBD1 or TRBD2, each matching 6 bases. Germline CDR1 is MNHEY and CDR2 is SVGAGI. The CDR3 is 15 amino acids. Trimming stripped 1 base from V and 3 bases from J, with 12 bases between. CDR3 sequence reads: CASSYFLGGEETQYF. As DNA, the CDR3 is TGTGCCAGCAGTTACTTCCTGGGGGGCGAAGAGACCCAGTACTTC.

In DNA form, the CDR3 reads TGCAGCGTCCTGACAGTACACTACGAGCAGTACTTC. Translation gives CSVLTVHYEQYF. The chain carries TRBV29-1 and TRBJ2-7, with D perhaps matching TRBD1 (5 bases). CDR3 length equals 12 residues. With 6 bases removed from V and 3 bases from J, the gap between germline ends came to 12 bases. Per the germline V gene, CDR1 is SQVTM and CDR2 is ANQGSEA.

This clone appeared once. The chain recombines TRBV24-1 with TRBJ2-5, with TRBD2 matching 8 bases. Germline CDR1 and CDR2: KGHDR and SFDVKD. V lost 2 bases and J lost 1; bases outside the gene matches: 2. The CDR3 has 15 residues. The CDR3 sequence: CATSDSGTSQETQYF. In DNA form, the CDR3 reads TGTGCCACCAGTGATTCCGGGACTAGCCAAGAGACCCAGTACTTC.

The chain uses TRBV29-1 and TRBJ2-6; unclear D gene. CDR1 is SQVTM, CDR2 ANQGSEA, per germline. V was pared by 3 bases and J by 2 bases, with 5 bases between. This CDR3 contains 13 residues. The CDR3 region has the DNA TGCAGCGTTGACTTTCCTGGGGCCAACGTCCTGACTTTC. The encoded protein is CSVDFPGANVLTF.

V usage is TRBV19 and J usage is TRBJ1-6; D unclear. Germline V gene sequence: CDR1 LNHDA, CDR2 SQIVND (reference sequence). V dropped 7 bases and J dropped 8 bases, with 18 bases sitting between them. The CDR3 is 15 amino acids. CDR3 bases: TGTGCCAGTACTTCTCCCGGAAGGCTCTATTCACCCCTCCACTTT. Its protein is CASTSPGRLYSPLHF. Looking up the rest from reference TRBV19 and TRBJ1-6 gives the full variable domain: DGGITQSPKYLFRKEGQNVTLSCEQNLNHDAMYWYRQDPGQGLRLIYYSQIVNDFQKGDIAEGYSVSREKKESFPLTVTSAQKNPTAFYLCASTSPGRLYSPLHFGNGTRLTVT.

The V call is TRBV5-5, the J call TRBJ1-1; no reliable D call. CDR1 and CDR2 (germline): SGHKS, YYEKEE (reference sequence). The CDR3 covers 13 residues. Trimming took 0 bases from V and 1 from J, leaving 4 bases between them. CDR3 bases: TGTGCCAGCAGCTTGGGAGGGAACACTGAAGCTTTCTTT. This gives the protein CASSLGGNTEAFF. The whole variable domain, filled in from reference TRBV5-5 and TRBJ1-1, reads DAGVTQSPTHLIKTRGQQVTLRCSPISGHKSVSWYQQVLGQGPQFIFQYYEKEERGRGNFPDRFSARQFPNYSSELNVNALLLGDSALYLCASSLGGNTEAFFGQGTRLTVV.

In regard to this clone: A much more abundant neighbour one base away suggests this may be a read error. This chain uses TRBV5-4 with TRBJ2-7; the D gene could be TRBD1 or TRBD2 (6 bases each). Germline-derived CDR1 and CDR2 are SGHNT and YYREEE (reference sequence). The V gene lost 2 bases and the J gene lost 6 bases, with 9 bases spanning the gap. CDR3 size: 12 residues. Here the CDR3 DNA reads TGTGCCAGCAGCTTAGGGGGAGGCGAGCAGTACTTC. It translates to CASSLGGGEQYF.

The sample holds a few counts of this clone. This chain links TRBV5-5 with TRBJ1-2; 7 bases line up with TRBD1. The trim removed 3 bases at V and 12 bases at J, leaving 8 bases unmatched. The germline gives CDR1 SGHKS, CDR2 YYEKEE (reference sequence). CDR3 length: 12 amino acids. CDR3 sequence: CASSWETGSNTF. CDR3 sequence (DNA): TGTGCCAGCAGCTGGGAGACAGGGTCCAACACCTTC.

V and J are TRBV30 and TRBJ2-4, with D perhaps matching TRBD1 or TRBD2 (5 bases each). Germline values: CDR1 GTSNPN, CDR2 SVGIG (reference sequence). This CDR3 region has 17 residues. V was clipped by 1 base and J by 0 bases, with 16 bases between them. CDR3 sequence reads: CAWSGGALALAKNIQYF. In DNA form, the CDR3 reads TGTGCCTGGAGTGGAGGGGCTCTTGCTCTAGCCAAAAACATTCAGTACTTC.

This chain uses TRBV4-3 with TRBJ1-4; 8 nucleotides align to TRBD1. Germline trimming cut 3 bases from V and 9 bases from J; bases unmatched to any gene: 6. This CDR3 region has 14 residues. Germline CDR1 and CDR2: LGHNA and YSLEER. CDR3 in amino acids: CASSQGQDTQKLFF. CDR3 sequence (DNA): TGCGCCAGCAGCCAGGGACAGGATACGCAAAAACTGTTTTTT.

The chain uses TRBV11-3 and TRBJ2-7, with D perhaps matching TRBD1 (6 bases). The CDR3 contains 14 residues. Germline lookup yields CDR1 SGHNT and CDR2 YENEEA. With 5 bases removed from V and 2 bases from J, the gap between germline ends came to 13 bases. The CDR3 coding sequence is TGTGCCAGCAGCACGAGGACAGCGGCCTACGAGCAGTACTTC. This encodes CASSTRTAAYEQYF. The variable domain in full, completed from reference TRBV11-3 and TRBJ2-7, reads EAGVVQSPRYKIIEKKQPVAFWCNPISGHNTLYWYLQNLGQGPELLIRYENEEAVDDSQLPKDRFSAERLKGVDSTLKIQPAELGDSAVYLCASSTRTAAYEQYFGPGTRLTVT.

This clone turned up a few times. The chain recombines TRBV11-2 with TRBJ2-1; perhaps D is TRBD1 or TRBD2 (5 bases each). The CDR3 is 14 amino acids. Germline lookup yields CDR1 SGHAT and CDR2 FQNNGV. V gave up 0 bases and J gave up 10 bases, with 13 bases separating them. The CDR3 bases are TGTGCCAGCAGCTTAGATTCTATGGGGACCGAGCAGTTCTTC. Translating it yields CASSLDSMGTEQFF.

J is TRBJ2-1 and V is TRBV6-1; D gene ambiguous. This CDR3 comprises 15 residues. V shed 1 base and J shed 0 bases, with 7 bases lying between them. Germline V lookup: CDR1 MNHNS, CDR2 SASEGT. CDR3 protein: CASSEGLYSYNEQFF. DNA of the CDR3: TGTGCCAGCAGTGAAGGGCTTTACTCCTACAATGAGCAGTTCTTC.

The chain is built from TRBV11-3 and TRBJ2-7; D may be TRBD1 or TRBD2 (5 bases each). CDR1 and CDR2 from the germline V gene are SGHNT and YENEEA. The CDR3 runs 14 residues. With 0 bases removed from V and 6 bases from J, the gap between germline ends came to 12 bases. The CDR3 region has the DNA TGTGCCAGCAGCTTAGATCAGGGTGAGGGCGAGCAGTACTTC. This gives the protein CASSLDQGEGEQYF.